The 28 T cell receptor beta chains in this list originate from one sample, sequenced in a study of CD8 T cells in Susac syndrome. After extraction with the RNeasy kit, roughly 0.5 to 1 ug of the RNA was reverse transcribed using random hexamers. TCRdb re-derived calls from the immunoSEQ multiplex PCR reads in MiXCR, one entry per CDR3 protein. The profile shows about 200,000 distinct CDR3 sequences, 95% of them singletons. The sequenced sample was CD4+ T cells from PBMCs. These receptors were taken from a human donor in good health.

The chain has TRBV6-5 and TRBJ2-7; no firm D call. The V gene's germline CDR1 is MNHEY and CDR2 SVGAGI. V was clipped by 6 bases and J by 4 bases, with 16 bases between them. CDR3 length: 14 residues. CDR3 nucleotides: TGTGCCAGCAGCCGATCGGTGGGCTCTTACGAGCAGTACTTC. This translates into CASSRSVGSYEQYF.

This sequence joins TRBV5-4 and TRBJ2-1; D uncertain. The V gene's germline CDR1 is SGHNT and CDR2 YYREEE (reference sequence). The CDR3 contains 13 residues. V dropped 0 bases and J dropped 6 bases, with 7 bases sitting between them. Here the CDR3 DNA reads TGTGCCAGCAGCTTGGATACTGGCAATGAGCAGTTCTTC. Protein sequence: CASSLDTGNEQFF.

The chain joins TRBV5-1 to TRBJ2-6, with D uncertain. V was pared by 4 bases and J by 1 base, with 15 bases between. This CDR3 has 17 residues. Germline values: CDR1 SGHRS, CDR2 YFSETQ. The CDR3 bases are TGCGCCAGCAGCCCGTACATTAGTTGGTCTGGGGCCAACGTCCTGACTTTC. This gives the protein CASSPYISWSGANVLTF.

V usage is TRBV24-1 and J usage is TRBJ2-7, with 7 bases identical to TRBD1. J gave up 2 bases and V 3 bases, and 6 bases lay outside the gene matches. The CDR3 has 15 amino acids. Germline loops: CDR1 KGHDR, CDR2 SFDVKD. CDR3 amino acids: CATSDATGPPYEQYV. Written as DNA, the CDR3 is TGTGCCACCAGTGATGCGACAGGGCCCCCCTACGAGCAGTACGTC.

The chain links TRBV7-2 to TRBJ2-3; TRBD2 matches at 13 bases. The CDR3 has 15 residues. The ends lost 7 bases at V and 8 bases at J; junction bases unmatched: 9. Germline loops: CDR1 SGHTA, CDR2 FQGNSA. The CDR3 here is CASTRLAGGVGTQYF. The CDR3, as DNA: TGTGCCAGCACCCGACTAGCGGGAGGAGTCGGTACGCAGTATTTT. Full variable domain (remainder filled in from reference TRBV7-2 and TRBJ2-3): GAGVSQSPSNKVTEKGKDVELRCDPISGHTALYWYRQSLGQGLEFLIYFQGNSAPDKSGLPSDRFSAERTGGSVSTLTIQRTQQEDSAVYLCASTRLAGGVGTQYFGPGTRLTVL.

This sequence joins TRBV7-2 and TRBJ1-5; tentative D call: TRBD1 (6 bases). Trimming stripped 3 bases from V and 6 bases from J, with 12 bases between. The germline V gene encodes CDR1 SGHTA and CDR2 FQGNSA. This CDR3 has 14 residues. CDR3 nucleotide sequence: TGTGCCAGCAGCTTGTCTGGGGGCCCTCAGCCCCAGCATTTT. Translating gives CASSLSGGPQPQHF. The full variable domain, rest sourced from reference TRBV7-2 and TRBJ1-5, is GAGVSQSPSNKVTEKGKDVELRCDPISGHTALYWYRQSLGQGLEFLIYFQGNSAPDKSGLPSDRFSAERTGGSVSTLTIQRTQQEDSAVYLCASSLSGGPQPQHFGDGTRLSIL.

The chain has TRBV4-3 and TRBJ2-1; tentatively, D is TRBD2 (7 bases). Deletions cut 0 bases from V and 2 bases from J, with 11 bases between. The CDR3 covers 16 residues. Germline-derived CDR1 and CDR2 are LGHNA and YSLEER. Here the CDR3 DNA reads TGCGCCAGCAGCCAAGAAGGGCGGGGGCCCTACAATGAGCAGTTCTTC. This sequence encodes CASSQEGRGPYNEQFF.

The rearrangement joins TRBV25-1 to TRBJ2-5; D unclear. This CDR3 spans 15 amino acids. Germline CDR1 MGHDK, CDR2 SYGVNS. The ends were cut back, 0 bases at V and 2 bases at J, with 10 bases in the middle. The CDR3 is CASSEYGHKQETQYF. The CDR3, as DNA: TGTGCCAGCAGTGAATATGGTCATAAACAAGAGACCCAGTACTTC. Filled out from reference TRBV25-1 and TRBJ2-5, the complete variable domain reads EADIYQTPRYLVIGTGKKITLECSQTMGHDKMYWYQQDPGMELHLIHYSYGVNSTEKGDLSSESTVSRIRTEHFPLTLESARPSHTSQYLCASSEYGHKQETQYFGPGTRLLVL.

The V and J genes are TRBV27 and TRBJ2-5, with TRBD1 identical over 7 bases. The CDR3 has 17 residues. J lost 5 bases, V lost 3 bases, and 15 bases had no gene match. Germline values: CDR1 MNHEY, CDR2 SMNVEV (reference sequence). CDR3 protein: CASSFSGFQTGLETQYF. CDR3 DNA sequence: TGTGCCAGCAGTTTTTCGGGTTTTCAGACAGGGTTGGAGACCCAGTACTTC.

The rearrangement links TRBV28 to TRBJ2-7; D gene ambiguous. Germline CDR1 is MDHEN and CDR2 is SYDVKM. Trimming left V 5 bases short and J 9 bases short, with 23 bases between. This CDR3 is built from 15 residues. CDR3 in amino acids: CASSPPGRSRSPQYV. The CDR3 nucleotides are TGTGCCAGCAGTCCCCCCGGGCGGTCCCGTAGCCCGCAGTACGTC.

The V call is TRBV9, the J call TRBJ1-2; 7 bases align to TRBD1. Germline assignment: CDR1 SGDLS and CDR2 YYNGEE. This CDR3 is 13 amino acids long. V lost 5 bases and J lost 8; bases outside the gene matches: 9. Here the CDR3 DNA reads TGTGCCAGCAGGGGGTGGGGACAGACAGGCTACACCTTC. As protein: CASRGWGQTGYTF.

V gene TRBV29-1 combines with J gene TRBJ1-1; 8 positions agree with TRBD1. CDR1 is SQVTM, CDR2 ANQGSEA, per germline. The CDR3 sequence is 12 residues long. The V and J ends lost 4 bases and 3 bases, in that order; junction bases with no gene match: 1. The CDR3 sequence: CSVGQGHTEAFF. The CDR3 nucleotides are TGCAGCGTTGGACAGGGGCACACTGAAGCTTTCTTT.

Only a few counts were recorded for this clonotype. V and J are TRBV18 and TRBJ1-1; unclear D gene. V lost 5 bases and J 0 bases, leaving 7 bases between the germline ends. CDR3 length equals 13 residues. Germline values: CDR1 KGHSH, CDR2 LQKENI. The CDR3 region is CASSSQVNTEAFF. CDR3 DNA sequence: TGTGCCAGCTCATCTCAGGTGAACACTGAAGCTTTCTTT.

The V and J genes are TRBV20-1 and TRBJ1-1; perhaps TRBD1 as D (5 bases). This CDR3 has 14 amino acids. Germline CDR1 DFQATT, CDR2 SNEGSKA (reference sequence). The V end lost 0 bases, the J end lost 4 bases, and 12 bases lay between the germline ends. Here the CDR3 reads CSARDAQGITEAFF. The CDR3 DNA sequence: TGCAGTGCTAGAGATGCCCAGGGCATCACTGAAGCTTTCTTT.

This chain joins TRBV4-1 and TRBJ2-1; possible D gene TRBD2, 6 bases. Trimming cost V 1 base and J 16 bases, with 17 bases left between them. Per the germline V gene, CDR1 is MGHRA and CDR2 is YSYEKL. This CDR3 comprises 13 residues. CDR3 bases: TGCGCCAGCAGCCAAGTTTTAGGAGGGTTACGATTCTTC. Amino acid sequence: CASSQVLGGLRFF.

V gene TRBV6-5 combines with J gene TRBJ1-3; unclear D gene. In germline, CDR1 is MNHEY, CDR2 SVGAGI. Trimming removed 8 bases from V and 1 base from J, with 12 bases in between. The CDR3 has 14 amino acids. The CDR3 protein is CASLGFGSGNTIYF. Here the CDR3 DNA reads TGTGCCAGCTTGGGGTTCGGATCTGGAAACACCATATATTTT.

J is TRBJ2-7 and V is TRBV6-1; the match to TRBD2 covers 7 bases. CDR3 length equals 13 residues. V was clipped by 2 bases and J by 4 bases; unmatched bases: 2. Germline lookup yields CDR1 MNHNS and CDR2 SASEGT. CDR3 DNA sequence: TGTGCCAGCAGTGAAAGCGGGATTTACGAGCAGTACGTC. Translated, it gives CASSESGIYEQYV.

The gene calls are TRBV12-3 or TRBV12-4 and TRBJ1-1; D ambiguous. V lost 0 bases and J lost 5, with 10 bases in between. The CDR3 is 14 residues long. The CDR3 nucleotides are TGTGCCAGCAGTTTAGCCGCGGCATGGACTGAAGCTTTCTTT. Translation gives CASSLAAAWTEAFF.

The rearrangement links TRBV5-1 to TRBJ2-1, with no clear D. The V end was cut by 1 base, the J end by 9 bases, with 5 bases between. Germline V gene data show CDR1 as SGHRS and CDR2 as YFSETQ. There are 11 residues in the CDR3. The CDR3 reads CASSLRSEQFF. For the CDR3, the DNA is TGCGCCAGCAGCTTGAGGAGTGAGCAGTTCTTC.

The chain joins TRBV6-4 to TRBJ2-1; D uncertain. Germline V gives CDR1 MRHNA, CDR2 SNTAGT. V gave up 4 bases and J gave up 1 base, with 11 bases separating them. This CDR3 is built from 15 residues. CDR3 region: CASSVGLGSYNEQFF. The CDR3 DNA follows: TGTGCCAGCAGTGTGGGTCTTGGGTCCTACAATGAGCAGTTCTTC.

V usage is TRBV29-1 and J usage is TRBJ2-1; weak D call: TRBD2 (6 bases). This CDR3 is 10 amino acids long. The germline V and J ends were trimmed by 7 bases and 13 bases, with 14 bases remaining between them. CDR1 is SQVTM and CDR2 is ANQGSEA in the germline V gene. The CDR3 DNA is TGCAGCGGGGAGGAAAACCCCCAGTTCTTC. The encoded protein is CSGEENPQFF.

This clonotype was seen just once. The DNA for the CDR3 is TGCAGCGTTGATTCGGTCTATGGCTACACCTTC. Amino acid sequence: CSVDSVYGYTF. This chain links TRBV29-1 with TRBJ1-2; D unresolved. The CDR3 is 11 residues long. CDR1 and CDR2 from the germline V gene are SQVTM and ANQGSEA. The germline V and J ends were trimmed by 3 bases and 4 bases, with 6 bases remaining between them.

This chain uses TRBV20-1 with TRBJ2-1, with D perhaps matching TRBD1 (6 bases). The CDR3 extends over 14 amino acids. Germline assignment: CDR1 DFQATT and CDR2 SNEGSKA (reference sequence). The V and J ends lost 4 bases and 6 bases respectively, with 16 bases between them. Here the CDR3 reads CSAIGGARSNEQFF. The CDR3 nucleotides read TGCAGTGCTATTGGGGGCGCCCGGAGCAATGAGCAGTTCTTC.

CDR3 loop: CASSLYNRETQYF. Written as DNA, the CDR3 is TGCGCCAGCAGCTTGTATAACAGGGAGACCCAGTACTTC. V and J are TRBV5-1 and TRBJ2-5; D perhaps matches TRBD1 (5 bases). V was trimmed by 1 base and J by 5 bases, leaving 9 bases between them. Germline CDR1 and CDR2: SGHRS and YFSETQ. CDR3 length: 13 residues.

The chain carries TRBV20-1 and TRBJ2-1; D is uncertain. The germline gives CDR1 DFQATT, CDR2 SNEGSKA (reference sequence). The V end was cut by 6 bases, the J end by 5 bases, with 5 bases between. CDR3 length equals 10 residues. The CDR3 region has the DNA TGCAGTGCACCAAACAATGAGCAGTTCTTC. The encoded protein is CSAPNNEQFF.

The chain has TRBV29-1 and TRBJ2-4; D is perhaps TRBD1 or TRBD2 (5 bases each). The V gene's germline CDR1 is SQVTM and CDR2 ANQGSEA. The CDR3 consists of 14 residues. V lost 7 bases and J lost 2, with 15 bases in between. CDR3 in DNA: TGCAGCGCTGCCCGGGACCTCTCCAAAAACATTCAGTACTTC. Translation gives CSAARDLSKNIQYF.

The J gene is TRBJ2-1, the V gene TRBV7-2; D assignment may be TRBD1 or TRBD2 (6 bases each). The V gene's germline CDR1 is SGHTA and CDR2 FQGNSA. The CDR3 runs to 15 residues. Trimming took off 1 base at V and 4 bases at J, with 11 bases between the two ends. The DNA of the CDR3 is TGTGCCAGCAGCTTAGACAGGGCGGGGTACAATGAGCAGTTCTTC. Amino acids: CASSLDRAGYNEQFF. The variable domain in full, completed from reference TRBV7-2 and TRBJ2-1, reads GAGVSQSPSNKVTEKGKDVELRCDPISGHTALYWYRQSLGQGLEFLIYFQGNSAPDKSGLPSDRFSAERTGGSVSTLTIQRTQQEDSAVYLCASSLDRAGYNEQFFGPGTRLTVL.

The chain carries TRBV12-5 and TRBJ1-5; no definite D call. Trimming removed 1 base at V and 6 bases at J, with 13 bases between. CDR3 length equals 15 residues. Germline CDR1 is LGHNT and CDR2 is FRNRAP. The CDR3 nucleotides are TGTGCTAGTGGTTTGGGAGCTCGGGGTTCTCAGCCCCAGCATTTT. Translation: CASGLGARGSQPQHF.